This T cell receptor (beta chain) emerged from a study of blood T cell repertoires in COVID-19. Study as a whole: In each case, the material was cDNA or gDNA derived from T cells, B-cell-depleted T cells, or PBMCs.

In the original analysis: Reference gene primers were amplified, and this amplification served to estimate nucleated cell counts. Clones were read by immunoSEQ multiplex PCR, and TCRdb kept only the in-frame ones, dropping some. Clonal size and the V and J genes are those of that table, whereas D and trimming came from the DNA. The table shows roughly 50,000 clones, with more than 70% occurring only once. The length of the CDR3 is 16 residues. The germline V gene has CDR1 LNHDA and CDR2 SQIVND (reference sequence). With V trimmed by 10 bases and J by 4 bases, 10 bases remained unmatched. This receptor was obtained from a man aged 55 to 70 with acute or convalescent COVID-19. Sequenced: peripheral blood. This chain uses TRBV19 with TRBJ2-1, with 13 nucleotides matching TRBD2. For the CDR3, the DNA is TGTGCCACCCACATGGGGACTAGCGGGATTTACAATGAGCAGTTCTTC. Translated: CATHMGTSGIYNEQFF.